This TCR beta chain was captured by sequencing in a study of shared clonotypes between healthy human individuals (TCRdb year 2020). About the investigation overall: The cohort comprised a couple of women and a few men aged 18 to 49 years. For each donor, CD4 naive and CD4 memory were each given three plates, CD8 naive was given two plates, and CD8 memory was given one plate. To estimate repertoire size and how much clonotypes are shared between individuals, the study performed deep sequencing of blood TCR repertoires from roughly five healthy adults. Libraries were prepared and TCR repertoires were sequenced by different laboratories using diverse techniques, in order to increase sequencing depth and limit assay-specific biases. Each donor's leukapheresis produced roughly between roughly 0.85 and 9.5 billion PBMCs.

Trimming leaves V shorter by 4 bases and J shorter by 0 bases, with the junction holding 3 bases beyond the gene matches. The CDR3 spans 16 residues, from the cysteine through the phenylalanine. Only the CDR3 region is kept as DNA, spanning 48 bases read in frame from base 1. The germline V gene gives CDR1 as SGHRS and CDR2 as YFSETQ. Points the paper makes about the study in general: Pairwise subsampling led to the expectation that sequencing depth would affect the degree of clonotype sharing among donors. Compared with non-shared clonotypes, the clonotypes found in all four sorted-subset donors had higher generation probabilities. Sampling was restricted to blood, and TCR repertoires in tissue are likely to differ from TCR repertoires in blood. Incomplete sequencing was indicated by rarefaction of sorted-subset datasets, despite the large sequencing depth. Because the study included only a small number of donors, the genetic and exposure-history diversity represented was limited. About 4.5% of naive CD4, more than 3% of naive CD8, 2.3% of memory CD4, and approximately 0.4% of memory CD8 clonotypes were shared across a few donors. Naive subsets generally had larger estimated clonotype richness than memory subsets.

Using the deep immunoSEQ assay, TCR CDR3 regions were amplified from genomic DNA by multiplex PCR. Extracted genomic DNA from each cell subset was distributed evenly across all wells of several immunoSEQ 96-well plates, and each plate was treated as a replicate. For sorted subsets, about 200 ng genomic DNA, equal to approximately 30,000 T cell genomes, was loaded into each replicate PCR. The purified libraries were quantified using a Qubit 3.0 fluorometer, sized with a Bioanalyzer 2100, and then quantified again using the KAPA Library Quantification kit. Every immunoSEQ 96-well plate was sequenced on a separate single-read 150-cycle Illumina NextSeq 550 flow cell. In the paper's pipeline: Because the immunoSEQ output held only junctional sequences and lacked quality scores, the filtering could not match the filtering applied to full-length reads. To assign V/J genes and CDR3, sequences were annotated using PyIR, a Python wrapper for IgBLAST v1.9, with IMGT germline references. Reads with weak V/J assignments (E-value above 1e-6), missing CDR3, stop codons, out-of-frame junctions, or ambiguous translated residues were removed. V3J clonotypes were defined as sequences sharing the same inferred V gene, J gene, and CDR3 amino acid sequence. The percentage overlap between two repertoires was calculated by dividing the number of shared unique clonotypes by the size of the smaller repertoire. Three approaches were used to assess repertoire richness: RTK rarefaction, the Chao1 estimator, and Recon v2.1 estimates of unobserved clonotypes. Generation probabilities for all TCRbeta clonotypes obtained by the gDNA method from a handful of donors were computed using OLGA. TCRdb mirrors the immuneACCESS table, restricted to in-frame sequences. Some clones are absent from its copies; in checked studies, under half trace to an unresolved V gene, and the reason for the others is unknown. V and J calls and clone size are copied from that table; D and trimming were computed from the DNA. In this sample the table shows about 380,000 clones, roughly 96% of which occur a single time. The ten most abundant clones make up 0.32% of the sample.

The donors were healthy, HIV-negative adults who had no recently reported acute infections or vaccinations. Only Caucasian adults living in Nashville, Tennessee, USA were represented among the donors. CD8 memory samples combined magnetically selected CD45RO+ cells with CCR7-negative CD45RA+ effector memory (TemRA) cells. After blood collection by leukapheresis, PBMCs were isolated using Ficoll-Histopaque density gradient centrifugation and then cryopreserved in the vapor phase of liquid nitrogen. Purity and quantity of every magnetically sorted T cell population were checked by analytical flow cytometry. Genomic DNA was isolated from each sorted fraction and quantified by UV absorbance on a Nanodrop 2000c. Regarding this clone: Its antigen has not been determined. There are no base qualities to consult, and no much larger clone falls within one base.

The sequencing sample was made of memory CD8+ T cells sorted from blood. The cell subset or site tag for this specimen amounts to: CD45RO+ cells pooled with CCR7-negative TemRA cells. The clonotype originates from a man younger than 45 in good health. The V and J genes are TRBV5-1 and TRBJ2-1, with 11 junctional bases fitting TRBD2. Here the CDR3 is given as CASSVTSGSSYNEQFF. The DNA sequence is as follows: TGCGCCAGCAGCGTTACTAGCGGGAGCTCCTACAATGAGCAGTTCTTC.